The rows below give T cell receptor beta chains drawn from one sample of a study of identical twins. Each CDR3 protein gets one entry after TCRdb re-called the 5' RACE reads with MiXCR. The table shows 200,000 to 300,000 distinct CDR3 sequences, with over 9.5% occurring only once. Material: memory T cells sorted from blood. The receptors stem from a man aged 45-65 years in good health. CDR3s include the opening cysteine and the closing phenylalanine or tryptophan. A D gene is named only where the DNA matches it firmly. Expanded clones get a size class; other rows say once, few or many, or leave the size out.

D gene,clone size,V gene,J gene,CDR3 DNA,CDR3 protein
.,.,TRBV15,TRBJ2-1,TGTGCCACCAGCCCCATTGGGTCCAATGAGCAGTTCTTC,CATSPIGSNEQFF
.,.,TRBV5-4,TRBJ1-2,TGTGCCAGCAGCTTGAGTTCGAGTACTAACTATGGCTACACCTTC,CASSLSSSTNYGYTF
.,.,TRBV12-3/TRBV12-4,TRBJ1-5,TGTGCCAGCAGTTTAACGAGGGGGCCCCAGCATTTT,CASSLTRGPQHF
.,.,TRBV12-3/TRBV12-4,TRBJ2-1,TGTGCCAGCAGTTCCCGGGACCTAGGCAACTTC,CASSSRDLGNF
TRBD2,.,TRBV29-1,TRBJ2-1,TGCAGCGTTGAACGGAACCTAGTAGCGGGGTCCTTCGATGAGCAGTTCTTC,CSVERNLVAGSFDEQFF
.,few,TRBV20-1,TRBJ2-7,TGCAGTGCTAGACCACTGAACTACGAGCAGTACTTC,CSARPLNYEQYF
.,.,TRBV7-6,TRBJ2-7,TGTGCCAGCAGCTTAGGAGGGATAGGCCACGAGCAGTACTTC,CASSLGGIGHEQYF
TRBD2,many,TRBV29-1,TRBJ2-5,TGCAGCGCCCGAGGGGGACTAGCGAGAGAGACCCAGTACTTC,CSARGGLARETQYF
.,many,TRBV9,TRBJ1-1,TGTGCCAGCAGCGTAGGGACTAGGGACACTGAAGCTTTCTTT,CASSVGTRDTEAFF
TRBD2,.,TRBV6-2/TRBV6-3,TRBJ2-1,TGTGCCAGCATAAATAGCGGGAGGGCGGGCGAGCAGTTCTTC,CASINSGRAGEQFF
.,few,TRBV4-2,TRBJ1-5,TGTGCCAGCAGCCAAGAGGTTACGGATCAGCCCCAGCATTTT,CASSQEVTDQPQHF
TRBD2,many,TRBV5-7,TRBJ2-6,TGTGCCAGCAGCTTGAGTAGGACTAGCGGGAGCAGAGCTGGGGCCAACGTCCTGACTTTC,CASSLSRTSGSRAGANVLTF
.,.,TRBV24-1,TRBJ2-2,TGTGCCACCAGTGCGGGACCGGGCACGAACACCGGGGAGCTGTTTTTT,CATSAGPGTNTGELFF
.,.,TRBV7-9,TRBJ2-1,TGTGCCAGCAGCCGAGAATTGGGAGCATCCTACAATGAGCAGTTCTTC,CASSRELGASYNEQFF
.,few,TRBV5-1,TRBJ2-7,TGCGCCAGCAGCTTGGTCAGGGGGGCCTACGAGCAGTACTTC,CASSLVRGAYEQYF
TRBD2,few,TRBV5-5,TRBJ2-3,TGTGCCAGCAGCTTGGGGCCAGCGGGGGGCGGGTCAGATACGCAGTATTTT,CASSLGPAGGGSDTQYF
.,few,TRBV5-1,TRBJ2-3,TGCGCCAGCAGCTTGTGGTCTTCGGGTACTCCGAGCACAGATACGCAGTATTTT,CASSLWSSGTPSTDTQYF
.,many,TRBV20-1,TRBJ2-7,TGCAGTGCTACGGTTCTCTACGAGCAGTACTTC,CSATVLYEQYF
TRBD1,many,TRBV28,TRBJ2-7,TGTGCCAGCAGATGGGGACAGGCGTCCTACGAGCAGTACTTC,CASRWGQASYEQYF
TRBD1,.,TRBV24-1,TRBJ2-7,TGTGCCACCAGTGATGCCGGGACAGAGCAGTACGAGCAGTACTTC,CATSDAGTEQYEQYF
.,few,TRBV12-3/TRBV12-4,TRBJ1-5,TGTGCCAGCAGTTTCTGGGGGCTCTCGCTTCAGCCCCAGCATTTT,CASSFWGLSLQPQHF
.,many,TRBV20-1,TRBJ2-5,TGCAGTGCTAGAGATTCCCAGGGCCGGGCCCAGTACTTC,CSARDSQGRAQYF
TRBD1,many,TRBV29-1,TRBJ2-7,TGCAGCGTTGAAGGTACCGACAGGGGCTACGAGCAGTACTTC,CSVEGTDRGYEQYF
TRBD1,many,TRBV15,TRBJ1-1,TGTGCCACCAGCAGACAGGGACAGTGGGACACTGAAGCTTTCTTT,CATSRQGQWDTEAFF
.,few,TRBV11-2,TRBJ1-3,TGTGCCAGCAGTCCTTCCCGGACTGGAAACACCATATATTTT,CASSPSRTGNTIYF
TRBD1,many,TRBV9,TRBJ2-2,TGTGCCAGCAGCTTTAACCCCGGCGACAGGGGAACCGGGGAGCTGTTTTTT,CASSFNPGDRGTGELFF
TRBD2,many,TRBV7-8,TRBJ2-5,TGTGCCAGCAGCCAAATGGGACTAGCTGTAAAAGAGACCCAGTACTTC,CASSQMGLAVKETQYF
.,few,TRBV20-1,TRBJ1-5,TGCAGTGCTAGAGACGGAGGGAAAGGAGCCCAGCATTTT,CSARDGGKGAQHF
.,few,TRBV7-9,TRBJ2-5,TGTGCCAGCAGCCGGACCCAGGTCCGAGAGACCCAGTACTTC,CASSRTQVRETQYF